This TCR beta chain was recorded in a study of blood T cells in healthy people across ages. The CDR3 is made up of 14 amino acids. Germline V gene sequence: CDR1 MNHEY, CDR2 SVGEGT. This clonotype has more than one count but fewer than ten. For the second PCR, which ran for roughly 6 to 12 cycles, a sample-barcoded 5' primer and a J-beta primer mix were used. Each CDR3 protein gets one entry after TCRdb re-called the 5' RACE reads with MiXCR. The profile shows 750,000 to 850,000 distinct CDR3 sequences, around 25% of them singletons. In addition, the sample was reused for a study of T cells of mothers and their children.

This TCR derives from a boy younger than 18 in good health. Sequenced material: blood. The chain couples TRBV6-2 or TRBV6-3 to TRBJ2-5, with TRBD2 matching over 12 bases. Gene TRBJ2-7 matches the end of the DNA better, so the J call may be wrong. The chain's CDR3 is CASIRTSGTYEQYF. The CDR3 bases are TGTGCCAGCATCCGGACTAGCGGGACCTACGAGCAGTACTTC.